The source of this T cell receptor beta chain is a study of CD8 T cells in Susac syndrome (dated by TCRdb to 2018 to 2020). For the study in its entirety: Whether CD8+ T cell activation and differentiation in Susac syndrome was antigen driven was tested using repertoire sequencing. General findings and caveats noted by the study authors: The number of individuals in the TCR sequencing and HLA analysis was recognized as being relatively small.

RNA was extracted using the RNeasy kit, and about 0.45 to 1 ug of the RNA was reverse transcribed with random hexamers. The immunoSEQ multiplex PCR assay, covering 54 Vbeta and 13 Jbeta segments, was used to amplify TCR beta CDR3 regions. To correct PCR amplification bias, a synthetic template baseline was used for both primer optimization and computational correction. The authors' pipeline ran thus. Reads were assigned to V, D and J genes according to IMGT and analyzed in immunoSEQ Analyzer, with only productive sequences retained. To calculate clonality, Shannon entropy was normalized by log2 of the number of productive unique sequences and then subtracted from one. For each patient and control, public and private clones were evaluated among the 100 most prevalent clones. A clone was defined as Susac-specific if it was absent from the healthy and MS cohorts, from around 960 published viral clones and from other ImmuneACCESS disease sequences. TCRdb reprocessing: public reads trimmed at Q25 with fastp, clones called with MiXCR, in-frame beta chains kept. CDR3 protein duplicates are merged, each entry listing the most common genes and DNA. The V and J calls here are based on TCRdb, not the publication. This sample is represented by about 130,000 distinct CDR3 sequences; nearly 95% of them were singletons. Roughly 0.11% of the sample lies in the top ten.

The CDR3 numbers 17 residues from cysteine through phenylalanine. CDR3 DNA is the only sequence kept; it has 51 bases, read in frame from the first base. The germline V gene encodes CDR1 LNHNV and CDR2 YYDKDF (reference sequence). Unmatched junction bases come to 7, with V trimmed by 1 base and J by 3 bases. Worth noting for this clonotype: Its antigen is unknown. Base qualities are not provided; no much larger clone lies one nucleotide away.

Peripheral blood CD8+ and CD4+ T cells from healthy donors, Susac syndrome patients and multiple sclerosis patients were profiled by high-throughput TCR beta sequencing. The healthy donors served as controls matched for age and sex. Bulk CD8+ and CD4+ T cells were purified by magnetic negative isolation, whereas CD8+ TEMRA cells were enriched by FACS. Blood was drawn into EDTA tubes, processed within 24 hours, and PBMCs were isolated by density gradient centrifugation. PBMCs intended for TCR sequencing were cryopreserved in liquid nitrogen and thawed later in a water bath at 37 degrees C. A purity of at least 90% was achieved for sorted or isolated CD4+, CD8+ and CD8+ TEMRA cells.

This TCR was recovered from a human donor in good health. The chain is encoded by TRBV15 joined to TRBJ2-1, and 9 junction bases match TRBD1. The sample taken for sequencing was CD4+ T cells from PBMCs. Read as DNA, the sequence is TGTGCCACCAGCAGAGCGACAGGGGGTGGCGGCTACAATGAGCAGTTCTTC. Translated, this is CATSRATGGGGYNEQFF.